The 24 T cell receptor beta chains in this list originate from one sample, sequenced in a study of Graves' ophthalmopathy and Graves' hyperthyroidism. RNA served as the template for amplifying TCR beta CDR3 regions. The workflow started with a first-round RT-PCR run with HTBI primers and then moved on to a second-round multiplex PCR. TCRdb recomputed calls from the multiplex PCR reads with MiXCR, one row per CDR3 protein. The sample carries around 670,000 distinct CDR3 sequences, 40% recorded once. The sequenced sample was peripheral blood. Receptors were obtained from an adult man with Graves' ophthalmopathy.

The chain has TRBV29-1 and TRBJ2-2, with 10 positions matching TRBD2. V was pared by 5 bases and J by 4 bases, with 4 bases of the junction left unmatched. This CDR3 has 14 residues. The germline V gene has CDR1 SQVTM and CDR2 ANQGSEA. Written as DNA, the CDR3 is TGCAGCGTTATAGCGGGAGGAACCACCGGGGAGCTGTTTTTT. Encoded protein: CSVIAGGTTGELFF.

This clonotype has a count of ten or more. V usage is TRBV19 and J usage is TRBJ1-5, with D possibly matching TRBD1 (5 bases). This CDR3 spans 14 amino acids. CDR1 and CDR2 (germline): LNHDA, SQIVND (reference sequence). Trimming took 8 bases from V and 7 from J, leaving 18 bases between them. CDR3 DNA: TGTGCCAGTTGGGCCGCGGGGCATGGACAGCCCCAGCATTTT. It specifies CASWAAGHGQPQHF.

At least ten counts were recorded for this clonotype. The chain joins TRBV7-9 to TRBJ1-1; D is possibly TRBD1 (5 bases). Germline CDR1 reads SEHNR; CDR2 reads FQNEAQ (reference sequence). The CDR3 has 14 residues. V was cut by 2 bases and J by 1 base, with 8 bases left in between. The CDR3 loop is CASSLSQGNTEAFF. The DNA of the CDR3 is TGTGCCAGCAGCTTAAGCCAGGGGAACACTGAAGCTTTCTTT.

V is TRBV29-1 and J is TRBJ1-6, with 9 positions matching TRBD1. This CDR3 region has 12 residues. CDR1 and CDR2 (germline): SQVTM, ANQGSEA. Trimming cost V 8 bases and J 10 bases; bases outside gene matches: 6. CDR3 DNA: TGCAGCCTGGACAGGGGTAGATCACCCCTCCACTTT. It specifies CSLDRGRSPLHF. The whole variable domain, remainder taken from reference TRBV29-1 and TRBJ1-6, is SAVISQKPSRDICQRGTSLTIQCQVDSQVTMMFWYRQQPGQSLTLIATANQGSEATYESGFVIDKFPISRPNLTFSTLTVSNMSPEDSSIYLCSLDRGRSPLHFGNGTRLTVT.

DNA of the CDR3: TGTGCCACCAGTGATCCCCGGGGAGGAGCTAGCACAGATACGCAGTATTTT. Amino acid sequence: CATSDPRGGASTDTQYF. The rearrangement links TRBV24-1 to TRBJ2-3; possible D gene TRBD2, 6 bases. Trimming stripped 3 bases from V and 0 bases from J, with 15 bases between. The CDR3 has 17 residues. Germline V gene data show CDR1 as KGHDR and CDR2 as SFDVKD.

The chain employs TRBV25-1 and TRBJ1-2; D is perhaps TRBD1 (5 bases). CDR3 length: 14 amino acids. Trimming took off 6 bases at V and 2 bases at J, with 13 bases between the two ends. CDR1 and CDR2 (germline): MGHDK, SYGVNS. The CDR3 sequence: CASSLVTENYGYTF. The CDR3 DNA reads TGTGCCAGCAGCTTAGTGACAGAGAACTATGGCTACACCTTC.

This chain uses TRBV7-9 with TRBJ2-7; 7 nucleotides agree with TRBD2. The V and J ends lost 2 bases and 7 bases, in that order; junction bases with no gene match: 11. Germline CDR1 and CDR2: SEHNR and FQNEAQ (reference sequence). This CDR3 is 15 amino acids long. Written as DNA, the CDR3 is TGTGCCAGCAGCTTAATCAAGGAGGGAGGGCGTGAGCAGTACTTC. It encodes CASSLIKEGGREQYF.

This sequence joins TRBV24-1 and TRBJ1-5, with D uncertain. CDR1 KGHDR and CDR2 SFDVKD come from the germline V gene. This CDR3 contains 14 residues. Trimming left V 5 bases short and J 8 bases short, with 15 bases between. The chain's CDR3 is CATSVSSGDEPQHF. Here the CDR3 DNA reads TGTGCCACCAGTGTCTCTAGCGGGGATGAGCCCCAGCATTTT.

This clonotype was observed a few times. The V call is TRBV15, the J call TRBJ2-3; 7 bases agree with TRBD1. The ends lost 3 bases at V and 0 bases at J; junction bases unmatched: 6. The germline CDR1 and CDR2 sequences are LNHNV and YYDKDF (reference sequence). This CDR3 has 16 amino acids. The CDR3: CATSRGTAASTDTQYF. CDR3 DNA sequence: TGTGCCACCAGCAGGGGGACAGCCGCTAGCACAGATACGCAGTATTTT.

The V and J genes are TRBV25-1 and TRBJ2-2; 9 nucleotides line up with TRBD2. CDR1 and CDR2 (germline): MGHDK, SYGVNS. The V and J ends lost 8 bases and 2 bases, in that order; junction bases with no gene match: 3. CDR3 length equals 14 residues. The CDR3 sequence is CASGTSLNTGELFF. DNA of the CDR3: TGTGCCAGCGGGACTAGCCTTAACACCGGGGAGCTGTTTTTT.

In this sample, this clonotype turned up a few times. The chain is built from TRBV20-1 and TRBJ2-5; D gene unclear. The DNA matches TRBJ2-1 better at its end, which makes the J call doubtful. Per the germline V gene, CDR1 is DFQATT and CDR2 is SNEGSKA (reference sequence). The CDR3 is made up of 11 amino acids. CDR3 DNA sequence: TGCAGTGCCAGTAGTTACAATGAGCAGTTCTTC. This encodes CSASSYNEQFF.

This clonotype was recorded a few times. The chain couples TRBV7-9 to TRBJ2-6; D remains unclear. Germline CDR1 reads SEHNR; CDR2 reads FQNEAQ (reference sequence). Trimming pared 2 bases from V and 2 bases from J, leaving 13 bases between. The CDR3 is 17 amino acids. This CDR3 is CASSLTRASPGANVLTF. In DNA, the CDR3 is TGTGCCAGCAGCTTAACCCGGGCGTCTCCTGGGGCCAACGTCCTGACTTTC.

This clonotype is a singleton in its sample. This may come from a read error, since a much larger clone is one base off. This chain links TRBV10-3 with TRBJ2-7; no clear D. This CDR3 contains 16 residues. The germline V gene encodes CDR1 ENHRY and CDR2 SYGVKD. The CDR3 reads CAINEMKTVSSYEQYF. The DNA of the CDR3 is TGTGCCATCAATGAGATGAAGACCGTAAGCTCCTACGAGCAGTACTTC.

This clonotype was picked up many times. The rearrangement joins TRBV20-1 to TRBJ2-7, with TRBD2 matching over 10 bases. The CDR3 is 13 amino acids. The V and J ends lost 8 bases and 1 base, in that order; junction bases with no gene match: 5. Germline assignment: CDR1 DFQATT and CDR2 SNEGSKA (reference sequence). The CDR3 DNA is TGCAGTTCGAGGACTAGCGGATCCTACGAGCAGTACTTC. It is translated as CSSRTSGSYEQYF.

This clonotype appeared many times. J is TRBJ1-1 and V is TRBV29-1, with D perhaps TRBD1 (6 bases). The length of the CDR3 is 13 residues. Germline-derived CDR1 and CDR2 are SQVTM and ANQGSEA. Trimming removed 2 bases at V and 1 base at J, with 8 bases between. The DNA for the CDR3 is TGCAGCGTTGAATGGACAGCGAACACTGAAGCTTTCTTT. This encodes CSVEWTANTEAFF.

The chain couples TRBV6-6 to TRBJ2-7; D unresolved. Per germline, CDR1 MNHNY and CDR2 SVGAGI (reference sequence). Trimming removed 8 bases at V and 3 bases at J, with 14 bases between. The CDR3 runs 13 residues. CDR3 bases: TGTGCCAGCTCACCACGAGGAGTCTACGAGCAGTACTTC. It is translated as CASSPRGVYEQYF.

This chain connects TRBV7-9 to TRBJ1-6; TRBD1 is a possible D gene (6 bases). V lost 2 bases, J lost 10 bases, and 15 bases lay in between. Germline CDR1 is SEHNR and CDR2 is FQNEAQ (reference sequence). This CDR3 contains 15 residues. For the CDR3, the DNA is TGTGCCAGCAGCTTAATAGCCGGGGGCGAATCACCCCTCCACTTT. Protein sequence: CASSLIAGGESPLHF.

This clonotype was counted between two and nine times. This chain connects TRBV2 to TRBJ1-2; D uncertain. The germline V gene encodes CDR1 SNHLY and CDR2 FYNNEI. Trimming removed 5 bases from V and 3 bases from J, with 16 bases in between. CDR3 length equals 15 residues. The CDR3 coding sequence is TGTGCCAGCAGTCCGGTACAGCGAAACTACTATGGCTACACCTTC. As protein: CASSPVQRNYYGYTF.

This clonotype was picked up a small number of times. V and J are TRBV7-2 and TRBJ2-7, with a tentative D call TRBD1 (6 bases). The length of the CDR3 is 13 residues. CDR1 is SGHTA and CDR2 is FQGNSA in the germline V gene. Trimming stripped 5 bases from V and 2 bases from J, with 10 bases between. In DNA, the CDR3 is TGTGCCAGCAGCCAAGGGGACACCTACGAGCAGTACTTC. This sequence encodes CASSQGDTYEQYF.

J is TRBJ1-1 and V is TRBV5-1; 8 nucleotides align to TRBD1. Germline V gene sequence: CDR1 SGHRS, CDR2 YFSETQ. This CDR3 contains 16 residues. Trimming removed 2 bases from V and 7 bases from J; junction bases left unmatched: 13. CDR3 protein: CASSFGTGRKIGEAFF. CDR3 coding DNA: TGCGCCAGCAGCTTTGGGACAGGTCGAAAGATCGGTGAAGCTTTCTTT.

The CDR3 loop is CSVEWGGRETQYF. CDR3 coding DNA: TGCAGCGTTGAATGGGGGGGCCGGGAGACCCAGTACTTC. This chain joins TRBV29-1 and TRBJ2-5; D may be TRBD2 (7 bases). CDR3 length: 13 amino acids. The V end was cut by 2 bases, the J end by 5 bases, with 12 bases between. Germline lookup yields CDR1 SQVTM and CDR2 ANQGSEA.

A word on this clonotype: A much more abundant neighbour one base away suggests this may be a read error. V usage is TRBV2 and J usage is TRBJ1-1; a weak D match, TRBD1 (5 bases). CDR3 length: 13 amino acids. V was cut by 3 bases and J by 7 bases, with 12 bases left in between. Germline CDR1 and CDR2: SNHLY and FYNNEI. DNA for the CDR3: TGTGCCAGCAGTGAGGGGGTAGGAATTGAAGCTTTCTTT. Its protein product is CASSEGVGIEAFF.

This clonotype showed up just a few times. The chain uses TRBV7-9 and TRBJ1-1; D is unclear. In germline, CDR1 is SEHNR, CDR2 FQNEAQ (reference sequence). V was trimmed by 8 bases and J by 0 bases, leaving 19 bases between them. CDR3 length: 16 residues. The CDR3, as DNA: TGTGCCAGCTTAACCGGAGGCGCTACAATGAACACTGAAGCTTTCTTT. Protein sequence: CASLTGGATMNTEAFF. The variable domain in full, with the rest retrieved from reference TRBV7-9 and TRBJ1-1, is DTGVSQNPRHKITKRGQNVTFRCDPISEHNRLYWYRQTLGQGPEFLTYFQNEAQLEKSRLLSDRFSAERPKGSFSTLEIQRTEQGDSAMYLCASLTGGATMNTEAFFGQGTRLTVV.

This clonotype was detected ten times or more. The V and J genes are TRBV7-9 and TRBJ1-1, with no clear D. The V and J ends lost 0 bases and 1 base respectively, with 9 bases between them. The CDR3 loop spans 15 amino acids. Germline V gene lookup returns CDR1 SEHNR and CDR2 FQNEAQ (reference sequence). CDR3 loop: CASSLAFGGNTEAFF. CDR3 in DNA: TGTGCCAGCAGCTTAGCGTTTGGAGGGAACACTGAAGCTTTCTTT.